This T cell receptor (beta chain) originates from a study of blood T cell repertoires in COVID-19. As for the study in general: The cDNA or gDNA used as material had been derived from T cells, B-cell-depleted T cells, or PBMCs.

Original methodology: Scientists estimated how many nucleated cells there were by amplifying reference gene primers. The table came from immunoSEQ multiplex PCR; TCRdb's copy has only in-frame clones and leaves some out. V and J calls plus clone size are reproduced from that table; the DNA served to infer D and trimming. The table lists 240,000 or so clones, roughly four fifths of them singletons. CDR3 length equals 15 residues. Trimming pared 3 bases from V and 2 bases from J, leaving 13 bases between. Germline CDR1 is MDHEN and CDR2 is SYDVKM. V usage is TRBV28 and J usage is TRBJ2-5; TRBD1 is a possible D gene (6 bases). This clonotype was obtained from a woman between 18 and 29 years old with acute or convalescent COVID-19. Sequencing used peripheral blood. The DNA for the CDR3 is TGTGCCAGCAGTTTCTCGGACAGAGAACAAGAGACCCAGTACTTC. Translated, it gives CASSFSDREQETQYF.